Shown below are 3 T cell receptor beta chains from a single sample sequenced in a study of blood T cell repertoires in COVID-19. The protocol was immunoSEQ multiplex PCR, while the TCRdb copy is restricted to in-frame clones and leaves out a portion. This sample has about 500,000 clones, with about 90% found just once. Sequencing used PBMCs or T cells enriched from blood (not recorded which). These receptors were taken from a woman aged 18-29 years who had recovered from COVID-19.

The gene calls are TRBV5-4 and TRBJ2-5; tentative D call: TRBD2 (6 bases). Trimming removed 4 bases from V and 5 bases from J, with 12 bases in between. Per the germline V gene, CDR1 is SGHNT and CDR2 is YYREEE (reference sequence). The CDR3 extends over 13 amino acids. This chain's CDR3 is CASSRTGEETQYF. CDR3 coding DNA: TGTGCCAGCAGCCGAACGGGGGAGGAGACCCAGTACTTC.

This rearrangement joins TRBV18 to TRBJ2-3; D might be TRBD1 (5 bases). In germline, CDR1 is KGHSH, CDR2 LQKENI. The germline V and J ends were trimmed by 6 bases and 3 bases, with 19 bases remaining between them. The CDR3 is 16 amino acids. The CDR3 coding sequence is TGTGCCAGCTCCCTACAGGATAAATACGGGACAGATACGCAGTATTTT. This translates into CASSLQDKYGTDTQYF.

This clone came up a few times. CDR3: CASSVQGINSPLHF. The DNA for the CDR3 is TGTGCCAGCAGCGTACAGGGGATTAATTCACCCCTCCACTTT. V is TRBV9 and J is TRBJ1-6, with D tentatively TRBD1 (6 bases). CDR1 is SGDLS, CDR2 YYNGEE, per germline. This CDR3 contains 14 residues. Trimming took 1 base from V and 6 from J, leaving 8 bases between them.